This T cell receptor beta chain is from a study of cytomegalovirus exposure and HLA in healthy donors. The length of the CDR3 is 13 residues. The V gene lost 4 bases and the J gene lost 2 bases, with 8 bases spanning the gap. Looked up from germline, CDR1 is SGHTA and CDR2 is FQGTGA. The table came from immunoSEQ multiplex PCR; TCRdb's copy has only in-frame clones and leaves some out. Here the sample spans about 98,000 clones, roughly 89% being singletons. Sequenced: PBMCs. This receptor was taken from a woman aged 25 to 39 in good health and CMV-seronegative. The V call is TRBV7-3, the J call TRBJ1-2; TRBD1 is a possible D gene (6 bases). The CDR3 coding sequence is TGTGCCAGCAGCTCGGGGGGCAACTATGGCTACACCTTC. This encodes CASSSGGNYGYTF.